The subject of this entry is one T cell receptor (beta chain). Its specificity is unknown. This CDR3 is also generated by other DNA sequences in the sample. Trimming removed 0 bases at V and 2 bases at J, with 7 bases between. Germline V lookup: CDR1 GTSNPN, CDR2 SVGIG (reference sequence). CDR3 length equals 13 residues. The record originates from a study of CD8+ T cells in alopecia areata. Noted treatment: oral pan-JAK inhibitor, 5-10 mg twice daily. Following RNA extraction, reverse transcription yielded cDNA that acted as the sequencing template. Only in-frame clones appear in the TCRdb table, and some are missing; sequencing was by immunoSEQ multiplex PCR. The table has 150,000 to 250,000 clones, roughly three fifths seen once; the top ten hold approximately 3.3%. Study findings and constraints: Throughout tofacitinib, many expanded lesional clones continued to persist in scalp and blood.

Sequenced here: CD4+ T cells sorted from blood, sampled at week 4, from a patient treated with tofacitinib. The clonotype comes from a human donor with alopecia areata. This chain links TRBV30 with TRBJ1-1; D is ambiguous. CDR3 in amino acids: CAWSVGSNTEAFF. CDR3 DNA: TGTGCCTGGAGTGTAGGCAGCAACACTGAAGCTTTCTTT.